This entry features one TCR beta chain sequence. The source of the sample is a study of blood T cell repertoires in COVID-19. Cohorts were determined from participant-reported clinical history. Before being deemed recovered, Cohort 3 donors had two negative PCRs, clearance, or symptom resolution. The CDR3 contains 15 residues. The J segment lost 3 bases and the V segment lost 1 base, leaving 6 bases of the junction unmatched. CDR1 is SGHVS, CDR2 FQNEAQ, per germline. Here immunoSEQ multiplex PCR was the method, and the copy in TCRdb shows in-frame clones only, minus some. The table shows fewer than 450,000 clones, with more than 85% occurring only once.

The receptor was derived from a woman aged 25 to 39 who had recovered from COVID-19. The chain uses TRBV7-8 and TRBJ2-7; 7 nucleotides line up with TRBD1. The specimen sequenced was PBMCs or T cells enriched from blood (not recorded which). CDR3 sequence: CASSLEGATYYEQYF. The CDR3 bases are TGTGCCAGCAGCTTAGAGGGGGCCACCTACTACGAGCAGTACTTC.